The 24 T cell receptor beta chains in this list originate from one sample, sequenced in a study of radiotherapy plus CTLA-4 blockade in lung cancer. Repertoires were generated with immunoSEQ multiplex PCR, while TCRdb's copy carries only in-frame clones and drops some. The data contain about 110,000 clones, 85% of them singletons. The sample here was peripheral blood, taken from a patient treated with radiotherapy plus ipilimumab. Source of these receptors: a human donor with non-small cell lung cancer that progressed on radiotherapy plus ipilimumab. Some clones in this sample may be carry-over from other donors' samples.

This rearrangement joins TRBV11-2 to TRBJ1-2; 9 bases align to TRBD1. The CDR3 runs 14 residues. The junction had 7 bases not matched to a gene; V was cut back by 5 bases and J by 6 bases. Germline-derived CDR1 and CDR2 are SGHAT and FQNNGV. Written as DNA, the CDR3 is TGTGCCAGCAGCCACGGACAGGGGCTCGATGGCTACACCTTC. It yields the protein CASSHGQGLDGYTF.

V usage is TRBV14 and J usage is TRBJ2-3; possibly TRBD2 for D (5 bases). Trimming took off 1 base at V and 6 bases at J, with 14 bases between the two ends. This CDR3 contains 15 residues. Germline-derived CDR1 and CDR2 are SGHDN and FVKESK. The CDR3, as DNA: TGTGCCAGCAGCCAAGTTTCGTCAGGCGGGGATACGCAGTATTTT. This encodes CASSQVSSGGDTQYF.

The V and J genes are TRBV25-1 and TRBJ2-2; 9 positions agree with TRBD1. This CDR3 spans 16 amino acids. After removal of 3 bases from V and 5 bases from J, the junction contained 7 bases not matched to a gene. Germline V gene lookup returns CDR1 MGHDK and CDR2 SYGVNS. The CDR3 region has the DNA TGTGCCAGCAGTGAGGCCGGGACAGGGCGGACCGGGGAGCTGTTTTTT. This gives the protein CASSEAGTGRTGELFF.

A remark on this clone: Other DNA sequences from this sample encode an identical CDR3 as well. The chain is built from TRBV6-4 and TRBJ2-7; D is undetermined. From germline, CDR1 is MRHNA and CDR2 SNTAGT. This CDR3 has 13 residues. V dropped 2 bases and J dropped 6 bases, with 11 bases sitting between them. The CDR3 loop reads CASSDRVASEQYF. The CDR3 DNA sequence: TGTGCCAGCAGTGACAGGGTAGCATCCGAGCAGTACTTC.

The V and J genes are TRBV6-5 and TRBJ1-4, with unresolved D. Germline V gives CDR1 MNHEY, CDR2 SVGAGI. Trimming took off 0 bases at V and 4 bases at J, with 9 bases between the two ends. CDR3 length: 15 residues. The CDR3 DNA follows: TGTGCCAGCAGTTACTCTCACCGGAGTAATGAAAAACTGTTTTTT. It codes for CASSYSHRSNEKLFF.

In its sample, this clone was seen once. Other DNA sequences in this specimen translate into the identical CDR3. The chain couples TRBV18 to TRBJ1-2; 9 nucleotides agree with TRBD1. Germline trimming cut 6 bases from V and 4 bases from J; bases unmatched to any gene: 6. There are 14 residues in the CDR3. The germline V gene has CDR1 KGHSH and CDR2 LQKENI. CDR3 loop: CASSQGQGPYGYTF. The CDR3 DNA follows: TGTGCCAGCTCTCAAGGACAGGGGCCCTATGGCTACACCTTC.

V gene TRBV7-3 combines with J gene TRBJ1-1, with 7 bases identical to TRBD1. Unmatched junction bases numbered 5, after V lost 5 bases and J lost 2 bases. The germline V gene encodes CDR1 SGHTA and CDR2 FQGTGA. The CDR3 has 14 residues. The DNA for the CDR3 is TGTGCCAGCAGCAGCGGGACAGCCAACACTGAAGCTTTCTTT. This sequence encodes CASSSGTANTEAFF. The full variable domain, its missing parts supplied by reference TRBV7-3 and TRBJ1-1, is GAGVSQTPSNKVTEKGKYVELRCDPISGHTALYWYRQSLGQGPEFLIYFQGTGAADDSGLPNDRFFAVRPEGSVSTLKIQRTERGDSAVYLCASSSGTANTEAFFGQGTRLTVV.

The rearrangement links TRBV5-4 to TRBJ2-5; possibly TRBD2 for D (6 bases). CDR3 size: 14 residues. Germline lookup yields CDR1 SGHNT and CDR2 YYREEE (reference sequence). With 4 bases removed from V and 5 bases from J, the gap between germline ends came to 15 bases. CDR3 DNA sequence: TGTGCCAGCAGCCTGGTAGGCGGGGAGGAGACCCAGTACTTC. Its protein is CASSLVGGEETQYF.

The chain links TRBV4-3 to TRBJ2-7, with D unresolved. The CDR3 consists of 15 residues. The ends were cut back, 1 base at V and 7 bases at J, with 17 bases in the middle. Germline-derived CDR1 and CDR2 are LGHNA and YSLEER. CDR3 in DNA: TGCGCCAGCAGCCAAGGTGCTGACCCGTTTTGGGAGCAGTACTTC. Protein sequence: CASSQGADPFWEQYF.

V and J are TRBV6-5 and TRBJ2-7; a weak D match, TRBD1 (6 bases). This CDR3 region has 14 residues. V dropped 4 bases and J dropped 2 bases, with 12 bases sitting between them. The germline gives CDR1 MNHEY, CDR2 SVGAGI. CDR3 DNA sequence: TGTGCCAGCAGTTCCCCAGGACAGACCTACGAGCAGTACTTC. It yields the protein CASSSPGQTYEQYF.

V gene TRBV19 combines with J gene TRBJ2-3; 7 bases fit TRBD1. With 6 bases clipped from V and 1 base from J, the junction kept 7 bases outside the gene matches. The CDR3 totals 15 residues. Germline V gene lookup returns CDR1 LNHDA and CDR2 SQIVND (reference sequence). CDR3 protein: CASSVGGYGTDTQYF. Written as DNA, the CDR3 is TGTGCCAGTAGCGTAGGGGGCTATGGCACAGATACGCAGTATTTT. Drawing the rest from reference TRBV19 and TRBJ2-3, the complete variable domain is DGGITQSPKYLFRKEGQNVTLSCEQNLNHDAMYWYRQDPGQGLRLIYYSQIVNDFQKGDIAEGYSVSREKKESFPLTVTSAQKNPTAFYLCASSVGGYGTDTQYFGPGTRLTVL.

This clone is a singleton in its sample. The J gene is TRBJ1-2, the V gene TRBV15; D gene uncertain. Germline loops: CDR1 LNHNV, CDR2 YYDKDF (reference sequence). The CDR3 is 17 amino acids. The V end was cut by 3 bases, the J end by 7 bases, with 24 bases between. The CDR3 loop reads CATSSPVSPLLGLGYTF. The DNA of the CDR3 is TGTGCCACCAGCAGCCCCGTGTCGCCCCTTTTAGGGCTTGGCTACACCTTC.

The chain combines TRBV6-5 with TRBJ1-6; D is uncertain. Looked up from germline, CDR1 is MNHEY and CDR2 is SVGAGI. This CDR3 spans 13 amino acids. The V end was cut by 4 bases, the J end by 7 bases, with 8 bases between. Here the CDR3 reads CASSSQPNSPLHF. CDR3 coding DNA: TGTGCCAGCAGTTCCCAGCCCAATTCACCCCTCCACTTT.

The CDR3 loop reads CASSPGTGGGGNQPQHF. CDR3 bases: TGTGCCAGCAGTCCCGGGACAGGGGGCGGTGGCAATCAGCCCCAGCATTTT. The gene calls are TRBV9 and TRBJ1-5, with 12 bases lining up with TRBD1. The germline V gene encodes CDR1 SGDLS and CDR2 YYNGEE. V gave up 5 bases and J gave up 2 bases; unmatched junction bases: 8. CDR3 size: 17 residues.

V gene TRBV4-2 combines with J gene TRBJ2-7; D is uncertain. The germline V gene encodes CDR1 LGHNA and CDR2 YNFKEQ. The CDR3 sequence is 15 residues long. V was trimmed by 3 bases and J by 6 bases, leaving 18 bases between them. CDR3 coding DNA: TGTGCCAGCAGCCAGGATATCGGGCGGCCGGGCGAGCAGTACTTC. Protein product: CASSQDIGRPGEQYF.

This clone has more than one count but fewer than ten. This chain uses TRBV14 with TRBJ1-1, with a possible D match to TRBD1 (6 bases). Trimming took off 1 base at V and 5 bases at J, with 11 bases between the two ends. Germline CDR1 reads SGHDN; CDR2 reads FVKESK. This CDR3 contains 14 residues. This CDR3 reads CASSQVGGGTEAFF. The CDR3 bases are TGTGCCAGCAGCCAAGTAGGGGGTGGAACTGAAGCTTTCTTT. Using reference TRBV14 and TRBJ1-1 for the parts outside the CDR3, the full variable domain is EAGVTQFPSHSVIEKGQTVTLRCDPISGHDNLYWYRRVMGKEIKFLLHFVKESKQDESGMPNNRFLAERTGGTYSTLKVQPAELEDSGVYFCASSQVGGGTEAFFGQGTRLTVV.

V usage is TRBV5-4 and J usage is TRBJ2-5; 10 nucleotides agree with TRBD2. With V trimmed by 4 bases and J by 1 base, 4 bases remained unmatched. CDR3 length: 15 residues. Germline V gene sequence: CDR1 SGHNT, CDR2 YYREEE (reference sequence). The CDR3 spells CASSPLAGAQETQYF. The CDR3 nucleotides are TGTGCCAGCAGCCCGCTAGCGGGGGCCCAAGAGACCCAGTACTTC.

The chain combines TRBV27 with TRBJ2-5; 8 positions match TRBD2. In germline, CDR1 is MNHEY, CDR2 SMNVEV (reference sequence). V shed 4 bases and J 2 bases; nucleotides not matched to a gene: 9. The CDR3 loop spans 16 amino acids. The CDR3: CASSSARGGEQETQYF. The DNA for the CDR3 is TGTGCCAGCAGTTCTGCACGGGGGGGGGAACAAGAGACCCAGTACTTC.

The CDR3 loop reads CASSAPTGRNTGELFF. For the CDR3, the DNA is TGTGCCAGCAGTGCCCCAACGGGGAGGAACACCGGGGAGCTGTTTTTT. The rearrangement uses TRBV27 and TRBJ2-2; possibly TRBD2 for D (5 bases). V was shortened by 5 bases and J by 1 base, with 14 bases between the two germline ends. Germline V gene data show CDR1 as MNHEY and CDR2 as SMNVEV (reference sequence). This CDR3 region has 16 residues.

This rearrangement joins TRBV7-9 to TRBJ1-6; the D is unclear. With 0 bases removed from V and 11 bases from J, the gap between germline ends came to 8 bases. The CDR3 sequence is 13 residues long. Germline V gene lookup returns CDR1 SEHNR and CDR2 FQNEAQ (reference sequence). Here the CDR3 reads CASSLAEHPPLHF. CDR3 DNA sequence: TGTGCCAGCAGCTTAGCAGAACACCCACCCCTCCACTTT.

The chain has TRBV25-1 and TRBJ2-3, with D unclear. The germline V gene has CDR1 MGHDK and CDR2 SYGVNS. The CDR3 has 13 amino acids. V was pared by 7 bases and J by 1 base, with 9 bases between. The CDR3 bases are TGTGCCAGCATAGAGCAGGGCACAGATACGCAGTATTTT. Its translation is CASIEQGTDTQYF.

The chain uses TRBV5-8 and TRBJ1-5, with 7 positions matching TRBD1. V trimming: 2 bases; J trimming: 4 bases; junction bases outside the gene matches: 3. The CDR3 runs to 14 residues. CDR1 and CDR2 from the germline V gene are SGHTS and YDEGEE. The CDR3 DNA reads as TGTGCCAGCAGCTTACAGGGGTGGAATCAGCCCCAGCATTTT. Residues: CASSLQGWNQPQHF.

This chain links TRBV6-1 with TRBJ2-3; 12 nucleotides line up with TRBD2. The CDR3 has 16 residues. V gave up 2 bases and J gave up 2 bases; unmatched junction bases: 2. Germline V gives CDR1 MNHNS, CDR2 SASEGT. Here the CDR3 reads CASSESSGGATDTQYF. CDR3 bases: TGTGCCAGCAGTGAATCTAGCGGGGGGGCCACAGATACGCAGTATTTT.

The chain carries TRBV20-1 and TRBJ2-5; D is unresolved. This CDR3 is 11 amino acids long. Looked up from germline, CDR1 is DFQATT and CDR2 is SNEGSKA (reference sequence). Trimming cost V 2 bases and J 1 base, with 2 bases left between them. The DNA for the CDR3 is TGCAGTGCTAGAATCCAAGAGACCCAGTACTTC. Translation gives CSARIQETQYF.